Presented here are 11 T cell receptor beta chains from one specimen sequenced in a study of vaccination effects on CD4 cells after COVID-19. The culture ran for 10 days, and then CD4+ T cells were isolated. It was between March and December 2020 that the person had a SARS-CoV-2 infection confirmed by PCR. Of the BNT162b2 and mRNA-1273 vaccines, participants received two doses of one or the other. What these receptors recognize is not known. Generated by immunoSEQ multiplex PCR, the TCRdb table keeps only in-frame clones and is missing some. The sample has about 44,000 clones, about 80% seen once. Sequencing used CD4+ T cells from PBMCs cultured without peptide, obtained after COVID-19 vaccination. These receptors were obtained from a human donor who had a prior SARS-CoV-2 infection.

This chain joins TRBV7-3 and TRBJ2-1; D might be TRBD1 (7 bases). Trimming took 2 bases from V and 3 from J, leaving 14 bases between them. The CDR3 sequence is 16 residues long. Germline-derived CDR1 and CDR2 are SGHTA and FQGTGA. The CDR3 DNA follows: TGTGCCAGCAGCTTAGGAGGGGGCGACTTCTACAATGAGCAGTTCTTC. Residues: CASSLGGGDFYNEQFF. The variable domain in full, completed from reference TRBV7-3 and TRBJ2-1, reads GAGVSQTPSNKVTEKGKYVELRCDPISGHTALYWYRQSLGQGPEFLIYFQGTGAADDSGLPNDRFFAVRPEGSVSTLKIQRTERGDSAVYLCASSLGGGDFYNEQFFGPGTRLTVL.

The rearrangement joins TRBV5-1 to TRBJ2-7, with TRBD2 matching over 11 bases. The CDR3 is made up of 15 amino acids. Germline CDR1 and CDR2: SGHRS and YFSETQ. The V segment lost 4 bases and the J segment 6 bases; nucleotides outside the gene matches: 9. The CDR3 protein is CASSVGLAASFEQYF. CDR3 coding DNA: TGCGCCAGCAGCGTGGGACTAGCGGCCTCTTTCGAGCAGTACTTC. Variable domain in full (rest from reference TRBV5-1 and TRBJ2-7): KAGVTQTPRYLIKTRGQQVTLSCSPISGHRSVSWYQQTPGQGLQFLFEYFSETQRNKGNFPGRFSGRQFSNSRSEMNVSTLELGDSALYLCASSVGLAASFEQYFGPGTRLTVT.

This chain connects TRBV18 to TRBJ2-7; 7 bases line up with TRBD1. Losses at the gene ends were 5 bases for V and 5 bases for J; bases not matched to a gene: 12. Per the germline V gene, CDR1 is KGHSH and CDR2 is LQKENI. The CDR3 contains 15 residues. CDR3 sequence (DNA): TGTGCCAGCTCAGACTCCTCACAGGGGTACAACGAGCAGTACTTC. Its protein is CASSDSSQGYNEQYF.

This clone has a handful of counts. DNA for the CDR3: TGTGCCAGCCAAGCTAGGGGAGGGATGGGGCAACGGCAGTTCTTC. It encodes CASQARGGMGQRQFF. This chain connects TRBV7-3 to TRBJ2-1; 7 nucleotides agree with TRBD2. CDR1 and CDR2 from the germline V gene are SGHTA and FQGTGA. This CDR3 region has 15 residues. J lost 12 bases, V lost 8 bases, and 19 bases had no gene match.

V and J are TRBV7-3 and TRBJ2-3; 12 bases map to TRBD2. Germline trimming cut 1 base from V and 6 bases from J; bases unmatched to any gene: 14. Germline assignment: CDR1 SGHTA and CDR2 FQGTGA. This CDR3 is built from 19 residues. CDR3 DNA sequence: TGTGCCAGCAGCTTAAAGGGGCTAGCGGGAGGGCCTTCGGGGGATACGCAGTATTTT. The encoded protein is CASSLKGLAGGPSGDTQYF.

This chain uses TRBV19 with TRBJ1-2; tentatively, D is TRBD1 (5 bases). V shed 9 bases and J shed 0 bases, with 11 bases lying between them. The length of the CDR3 is 13 residues. Looked up from germline, CDR1 is LNHDA and CDR2 is SQIVND (reference sequence). This chain's CDR3 is CASQGVANYGYTF. DNA of the CDR3: TGTGCCAGCCAAGGGGTTGCTAACTATGGCTACACCTTC.

Concerning this clone: Germline and junction disagree at one end, which may indicate a read error. The sample carries other DNA sequences with the same CDR3. The CDR3 is CAWSVTGGSPLHF. CDR3 in DNA: TGTGCCTGGAGTGTAACAGGGGGTTCACCCCTCCATTTT. The genes are TRBV30 and TRBJ1-6, with TRBD1 identical over 8 bases. This CDR3 has 13 residues. Germline CDR1 is GTSNPN and CDR2 is SVGIG (reference sequence).

The rearrangement links TRBV7-2 to TRBJ2-5; possible D gene TRBD2, 5 bases. From germline, CDR1 is SGHTA and CDR2 FQGNSA. This CDR3 has 14 residues. V lost 1 base to trimming and J lost 2 bases, with 8 bases between them. The CDR3: CASSLVAHQETQYF. The CDR3 DNA sequence: TGTGCCAGCAGCTTAGTAGCGCATCAAGAGACCCAGTACTTC.

This sequence joins TRBV5-1 and TRBJ1-4, with D unresolved. Trimming left V 0 bases short and J 8 bases short, with 11 bases between. This CDR3 region has 14 residues. Germline lookup yields CDR1 SGHRS and CDR2 YFSETQ. CDR3: CASSLGGIGEKLFF. The DNA of the CDR3 is TGCGCCAGCAGCTTGGGAGGAATAGGAGAAAAACTGTTTTTT.

This chain uses TRBV5-6 with TRBJ2-5; 8 bases match TRBD1. The CDR3 contains 14 residues. In germline, CDR1 is SGHDT, CDR2 YYEEEE. V shed 4 bases and J 1 base; nucleotides not matched to a gene: 3. CDR3 sequence reads: CASSPQGVQETQYF. The CDR3 DNA follows: TGTGCCAGCAGCCCACAGGGGGTCCAAGAGACCCAGTACTTC.

This chain links TRBV28 with TRBJ1-2, with 10 nucleotides matching TRBD1. The V gene's germline CDR1 is MDHEN and CDR2 SYDVKM. The CDR3 has 13 residues. The junction had 6 bases not matched to a gene; V was cut back by 6 bases and J by 8 bases. Here the CDR3 DNA reads TGTGCCAGCAGGGCCGGGACAGGGGTAGGCTACACCTTC. Translation gives CASRAGTGVGYTF.